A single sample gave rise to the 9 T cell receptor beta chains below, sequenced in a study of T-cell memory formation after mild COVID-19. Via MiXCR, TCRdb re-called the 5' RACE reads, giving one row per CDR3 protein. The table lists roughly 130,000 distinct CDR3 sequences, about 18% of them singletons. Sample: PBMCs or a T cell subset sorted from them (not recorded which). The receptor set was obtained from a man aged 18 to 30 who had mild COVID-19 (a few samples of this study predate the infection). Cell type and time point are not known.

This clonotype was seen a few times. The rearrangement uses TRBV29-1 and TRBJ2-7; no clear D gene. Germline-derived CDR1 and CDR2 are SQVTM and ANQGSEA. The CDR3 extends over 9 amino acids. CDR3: CRVSYEQYV. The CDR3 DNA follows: TGCAGAGTGTCCTACGAGCAGTACGTC.

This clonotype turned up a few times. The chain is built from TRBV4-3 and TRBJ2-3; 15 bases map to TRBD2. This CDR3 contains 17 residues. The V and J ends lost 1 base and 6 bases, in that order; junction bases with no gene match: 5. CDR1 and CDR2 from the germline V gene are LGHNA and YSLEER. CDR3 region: CASSQGRGLAGGDTQYF. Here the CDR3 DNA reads TGCGCCAGCAGCCAAGGGAGGGGACTAGCGGGGGGTGATACGCAGTATTTT.

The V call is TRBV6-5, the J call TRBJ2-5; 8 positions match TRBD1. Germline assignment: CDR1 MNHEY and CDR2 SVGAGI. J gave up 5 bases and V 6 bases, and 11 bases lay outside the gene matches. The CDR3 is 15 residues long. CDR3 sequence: CASRRTGSGLETQYF. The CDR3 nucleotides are TGTGCCAGCAGGAGGACAGGGAGTGGGTTGGAGACCCAGTACTTC.

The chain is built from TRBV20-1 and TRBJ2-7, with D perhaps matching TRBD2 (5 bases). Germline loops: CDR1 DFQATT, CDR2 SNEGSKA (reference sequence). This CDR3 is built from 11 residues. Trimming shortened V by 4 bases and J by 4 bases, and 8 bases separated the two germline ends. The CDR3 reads CSATRTYEQYF. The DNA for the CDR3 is TGCAGTGCTACCAGGACTTACGAGCAGTACTTC.

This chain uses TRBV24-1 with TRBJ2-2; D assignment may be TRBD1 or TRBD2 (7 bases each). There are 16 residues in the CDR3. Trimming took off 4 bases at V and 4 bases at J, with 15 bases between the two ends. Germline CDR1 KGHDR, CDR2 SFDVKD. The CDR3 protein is CATSDPGGATTGELFF. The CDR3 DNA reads TGTGCCACCAGTGACCCAGGGGGGGCCACCACCGGGGAGCTGTTTTTT.

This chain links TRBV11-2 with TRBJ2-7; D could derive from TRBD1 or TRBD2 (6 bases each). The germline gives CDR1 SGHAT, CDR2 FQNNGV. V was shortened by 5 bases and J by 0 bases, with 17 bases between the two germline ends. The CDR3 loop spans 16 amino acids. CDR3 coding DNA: TGTGCCAGCAGCCCGACTAGGACAGAGACCTCCTACGAGCAGTACGTC. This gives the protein CASSPTRTETSYEQYV.

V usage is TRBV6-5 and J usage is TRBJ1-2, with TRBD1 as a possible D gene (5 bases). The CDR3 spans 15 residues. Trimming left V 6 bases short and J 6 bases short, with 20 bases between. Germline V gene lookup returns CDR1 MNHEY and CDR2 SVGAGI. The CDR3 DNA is TGTGCCAGCAGCCTATACACCGGGACCCCTAATGGCTACACCTTC. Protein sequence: CASSLYTGTPNGYTF.

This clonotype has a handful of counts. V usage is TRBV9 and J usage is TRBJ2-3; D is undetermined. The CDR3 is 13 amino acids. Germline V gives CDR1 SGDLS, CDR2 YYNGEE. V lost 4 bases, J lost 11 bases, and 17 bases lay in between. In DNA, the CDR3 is TGTGCCAGCAGCCCCACAATGTTAACGCGGCAGTATTTT. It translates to CASSPTMLTRQYF. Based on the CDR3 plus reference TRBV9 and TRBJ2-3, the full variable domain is DSGVTQTPKHLITATGQRVTLRCSPRSGDLSVYWYQQSLDQGLQFLIQYYNGEERAKGNILERFSAQQFPDLHSELNLSSLELGDSALYFCASSPTMLTRQYFGPGTRLTVL.

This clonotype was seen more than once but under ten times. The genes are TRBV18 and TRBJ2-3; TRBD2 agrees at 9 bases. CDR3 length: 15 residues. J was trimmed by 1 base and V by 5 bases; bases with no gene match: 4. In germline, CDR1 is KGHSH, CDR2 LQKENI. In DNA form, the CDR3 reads TGTGCCAGCTCAACGATAGCGGGGGGCACAGATACGCAGTATTTT. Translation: CASSTIAGGTDTQYF.